Shown below are 8 T cell receptor beta chains from a single sample sequenced in a study of T cells after yellow fever vaccination. TCRdb redid the calling of the 5' RACE reads with MiXCR, one entry per CDR3 protein. Of some 99,000 distinct CDR3 sequences detected, approximately 6.3% appear once; the ten largest clones hold about 38%. Sample: CD8+ T cells sorted from PBMCs, taken 10 days after the yellow fever booster vaccination. These TCRs come from a man between 18 and 35 years old who received the YFV17D yellow fever vaccine.

The chain carries TRBV21-1 and TRBJ1-5; the D segment call TRBD1 is taken from the table without a DNA check. TRBV21-1 corresponds to a pseudogene. CDR3 length: 17 amino acids. Here the CDR3 reads CASTAGWTGGADQPQHF. The CDR3 nucleotides are TGTGCCAGCACGGCGGGTTGGACAGGGGGCGCCGATCAGCCCCAGCATTTT.

This clonotype has only a few counts. The V gene is TRBV9, the J gene TRBJ1-2; D unclear. The germline V gene encodes CDR1 SGDLS and CDR2 YYNGEE. The CDR3 extends over 14 amino acids. V lost 3 bases and J lost 6, with 15 bases in between. The CDR3 DNA sequence: TGTGCCAGCAGCGCCGACGGTACCTACAATGGCTACACCTTC. This encodes CASSADGTYNGYTF. The full variable domain, in which reference TRBV9 and TRBJ1-2 provide the parts outside the CDR3, is DSGVTQTPKHLITATGQRVTLRCSPRSGDLSVYWYQQSLDQGLQFLIQYYNGEERAKGNILERFSAQQFPDLHSELNLSSLELGDSALYFCASSADGTYNGYTFGSGTRLTVV.

The chain employs TRBV28 and TRBJ2-3; 8 bases fit TRBD2. The CDR3 extends over 16 amino acids. The germline gives CDR1 MDHEN, CDR2 SYDVKM. With 4 bases clipped from V and 4 bases from J, the junction kept 10 bases outside the gene matches. The CDR3 spells CASSSSGTRAADTQYF. In DNA form, the CDR3 reads TGTGCCAGCAGTTCCTCCGGGACTAGAGCTGCAGATACGCAGTATTTT. Drawing the rest from reference TRBV28 and TRBJ2-3, the complete variable domain is DVKVTQSSRYLVKRTGEKVFLECVQDMDHENMFWYRQDPGLGLRLIYFSYDVKMKEKGDIPEGYSVSREKKERFSLILESASTNQTSMYLCASSSSGTRAADTQYFGPGTRLTVL.

This clonotype was counted between two and nine times. V is TRBV7-3 and J is TRBJ2-2; D not certain. The CDR3 has 13 amino acids. V was trimmed by 5 bases and J by 11 bases, leaving 15 bases between them. CDR1 and CDR2 from the germline V gene are SGHTA and FQGTGA. The CDR3 bases are TGTGCCAGCAGCCCCGGAAACCACGAAGAGCTGTTTTTT. Protein: CASSPGNHEELFF.

Points on this clonotype: A much bigger clone sits one base away, suggesting this may be a read error. V is TRBV7-8 and J is TRBJ2-7; weak D call: TRBD1 (6 bases). The germline V gene has CDR1 SGHVS and CDR2 FQNEAQ. Between the trimmed V and J ends, which lost 3 bases and 3 bases, there was a span of 9 bases. The CDR3 spans 13 residues. For the CDR3, the DNA is TGTGCCAGCAGCTTTGGACAGCACTACGAGCAGTACTTC. Translating gives CASSFGQHYEQYF.

The chain recombines TRBV13 with TRBJ2-6, with 7 bases that match TRBD2. The J segment lost 4 bases and the V segment lost 5 bases, leaving 5 bases of the junction unmatched. CDR3 length: 15 residues. Germline assignment: CDR1 PRHDT and CDR2 FYEKMQ (reference sequence). The CDR3 protein is CASSALTSGANVLTF. The DNA for the CDR3 is TGTGCCAGCAGCGCCCTGACTAGCGGGGCCAACGTCCTGACTTTC.

This clonotype was found a few times. The chain combines TRBV4-1 with TRBJ2-5; D may be TRBD1 (5 bases). CDR1 is MGHRA, CDR2 YSYEKL, per germline. CDR3 length equals 16 residues. V was trimmed by 0 bases and J by 1 base, leaving 12 bases between them. The CDR3 region is CASSQEKLGRQETQYF. Here the CDR3 DNA reads TGCGCCAGCAGCCAAGAGAAGCTGGGGCGCCAAGAGACCCAGTACTTC.

This clonotype has a handful of counts. The CDR3 coding sequence is TGTGCCAGCAGCTTTTTGGTCTCTGATGGGAAACCGGGACAGCTAAAAGATACGCAGTATTTT. Its translation: CASSFLVSDGKPGQLKDTQYF. The chain carries TRBV7-9 and TRBJ2-3; TRBD1 aligns across 7 bases. The CDR3 has 21 amino acids. From germline, CDR1 is SEHNR and CDR2 FQNEAQ (reference sequence). V shed 3 bases, J shed 5 bases, and the junction held 26 bases outside the gene matches.